Presented here are 21 T cell receptor beta chains from one specimen sequenced in a study of T cell clonality in common variable immunodeficiency. Sequencing was performed with immunoSEQ multiplex PCR; in TCRdb, only in-frame clones are kept and a portion is missing. The record shows 50,000 to 60,000 clones for this sample, with no singletons present. Specimen: peripheral blood mononuclear cells. The receptors were gathered from a person aged 18 to 75 in good health.

This clone was observed at least ten times. The read halts 3 residues ahead of the CDR3 end, with the missing end drawn from the germline J gene. The rearrangement links TRBV6-1 to TRBJ2-3, with 8 bases that match TRBD2. The length of the CDR3 is 15 residues. The V and J ends lost 4 bases and 2 bases, in that order; junction bases with no gene match: 5. CDR1 is MNHNS, CDR2 SASEGT, per germline. The covered CDR3 bases are TGTGCCAGCAGTGGACGACTAGCGAACACAGATACG. Its translation is CASSGRLANTDT. The complete CDR3 sequence is CASSGRLANTDTQYF.

A word on this clone: The missing CDR3 end, 3 residues past where the read stops, is filled in from the germline J gene. The chain has TRBV6-2 or TRBV6-3 and TRBJ1-2; TRBD1 might be the D (5 bases). The CDR3 totals 15 residues. CDR1 MNHEY and CDR2 SVGEGT come from the germline V gene. CDR3 bases read: TGTGCCAGCAGTGCTCTAGCGGGACCTCGGGGTGAC. Translation: CASSALAGPRGD. The CDR3 as a whole reads CASSALAGPRGDYTF.

This clone was detected ten times or more. The read ends 3 residues before the CDR3 terminus; that terminus is restored from the germline J gene. The V gene is TRBV18, the J gene TRBJ1-4; 7 nucleotides align to TRBD1. The CDR3 loop spans 15 amino acids. Per the germline V gene, CDR1 is KGHSH and CDR2 is LQKENI. Unmatched junction bases numbered 5, after V lost 0 bases and J lost 7 bases. CDR3 bases read: TGTGCCAGCTCACCACCGGCAGGGGGGACTGAAAAA. This sequence encodes CASSPPAGGTEK. The full CDR3 is CASSPPAGGTEKLFF.

This clone was found many times. One junction end does not reproduce the germline sequence, and a read error may be involved. The CDR3 extends 3 residues past the end of the read, so its final part is completed from the germline J gene. This sample includes further DNA sequences coding for the same CDR3. This chain joins TRBV19 and TRBJ2-7; D unresolved. Germline V gene data show CDR1 as LNHDA and CDR2 as SQIVND (reference sequence). This CDR3 contains 14 residues. Incomplete CDR3 DNA: TGCGCCAGTACCAAGACTGGCGTATCCTACGAG. This sequence encodes CASTKTGVSYE. The CDR3 in full is CASTKTGVSYEQYF.

This clone was picked up many times. The read ends 3 residues early relative to the CDR3; the germline J gene fills the gap. The rearrangement joins TRBV14 to TRBJ2-7; no clear D. Trimming took off 1 base at V and 0 bases at J, with 7 bases between the two ends. The germline gives CDR1 SGHDN, CDR2 FVKESK. This CDR3 has 14 residues. CDR3 in amino acids: CASSQAESSYEQYF. Incomplete CDR3 DNA: TGTGCCAGCAGCCAAGCAGAGAGCTCCTACGAG.

This clone was picked up many times. The read gets to within 3 residues of the CDR3 end, and the germline J gene fills in the rest. The chain has TRBV5-6 and TRBJ1-5, with D possibly being TRBD1 (6 bases). Germline CDR1 SGHDT, CDR2 YYEEEE. This CDR3 region has 13 residues. V dropped 5 bases and J dropped 5 bases, with 11 bases sitting between them. The DNA read from the CDR3 is TGTGCCAGCAGTACACCAGGGGATCAGCCC. Translating it yields CASSTPGDQP. The full CDR3 protein is CASSTPGDQPQHF.

This clone was observed at least ten times. The DNA ends 3 residues before the CDR3 does, and the rest of the CDR3 is filled in from the germline J gene. V and J are TRBV7-2 and TRBJ2-7, with TRBD2 matching over 8 bases. Germline V gene data show CDR1 as SGHTA and CDR2 as FQGNSA. V lost 7 bases and J lost 3; bases outside the gene matches: 11. The CDR3 has 15 residues. The CDR3 is CASIPGGAGDYEQYF. The sequenced CDR3 bases are TGTGCCAGCATACCTGGGGGAGCGGGAGACTACGAG.

This clone has a count of ten or more. The read stops 3 residues short of the end of the CDR3; the missing end is completed from the germline J gene. The V call is TRBV29-1, the J call TRBJ2-5; tentative D call: TRBD1 (5 bases). Germline-derived CDR1 and CDR2 are SQVTM and ANQGSEA. Trimming removed 3 bases at V and 7 bases at J, with 15 bases between. This CDR3 comprises 13 residues. This CDR3 is CSVEGPLQRTQYF. The part of the CDR3 DNA that was read is TGCAGCGTTGAGGGGCCCCTACAGCGGACC.

There are many counts of this clone. The read comes to an end 3 residues before the CDR3 does, leaving the germline J gene to fill in the end. The rearrangement uses TRBV19 and TRBJ1-1; tentatively, D is TRBD1 (5 bases). This CDR3 is 14 amino acids long. The germline V gene encodes CDR1 LNHDA and CDR2 SQIVND (reference sequence). Trimming pared 1 base from V and 5 bases from J, leaving 11 bases between. CDR3 sequence: CASSIVGGGTEAFF. The CDR3 DNA, read in part, is TGTGCCAGTAGTATAGTAGGCGGGGGTACTGAA.

The table lists this clone with many counts. The DNA ends 3 residues before the CDR3 does, and the rest of the CDR3 is filled in from the germline J gene. The chain joins TRBV29-1 to TRBJ2-6; no clear D. This CDR3 is built from 13 residues. Per the germline V gene, CDR1 is SQVTM and CDR2 is ANQGSEA. Trimming shortened V by 3 bases and J by 1 base, and 4 bases separated the two germline ends. Incomplete CDR3 DNA: TGCAGCGTTGACTTATCTGGGGCCAACGTC. It yields the protein CSVDLSGANV. From start to end, the CDR3 is CSVDLSGANVLTF.

This clone was found many times. From the germline J gene comes the end of the CDR3, since the read stops 3 residues before it. This chain connects TRBV6-2 or TRBV6-3 to TRBJ2-6; D is ambiguous. The V gene lost 5 bases and the J gene lost 1 base, with 9 bases spanning the gap. CDR3 length equals 15 residues. The germline gives CDR1 MNHEY, CDR2 SVGEGT. Partial CDR3 DNA: TGTGCCAGCAGTAGTCTAGGTTCTGGGGCCAACGTC. Translating gives CASSSLGSGANV. The entire CDR3 protein is CASSSLGSGANVLTF.

This clone was found many times. The read stops 3 residues short of the end of the CDR3; the missing end is completed from the germline J gene. This rearrangement joins TRBV6-4 to TRBJ2-2; 8 bases map to TRBD1. This CDR3 is 13 amino acids long. J was trimmed by 6 bases and V by 3 bases; bases with no gene match: 0. Germline-derived CDR1 and CDR2 are MRHNA and SNTAGT. CDR3 DNA (partial): TGTGCCAGCAGTGAACAGGGGGCCGGGGAG. Its protein product is CASSEQGAGE. The CDR3 in its entirety is CASSEQGAGELFF.

This clone has at least ten counts. Sequencing ends 3 residues short of the CDR3 end; the germline J gene provides the rest. The sample has other DNA sequences that encode this CDR3 too. This chain joins TRBV28 and TRBJ1-1, with D uncertain. This CDR3 has 11 amino acids. V dropped 6 bases and J dropped 3 bases, with 5 bases sitting between them. Per the germline V gene, CDR1 is MDHEN and CDR2 is SYDVKM. CDR3 residues: CASRSYTEAFF. The covered CDR3 bases are TGTGCCAGCAGATCCTACACTGAA.

This clone has a count of ten or more. The read falls 3 residues short of the CDR3 end, and the missing part is taken from the germline J gene. The chain links TRBV5-6 to TRBJ2-7; the D gene is possibly TRBD1 (5 bases). This CDR3 comprises 15 residues. The V end was cut by 2 bases, the J end by 5 bases, with 17 bases between. Looked up from germline, CDR1 is SGHDT and CDR2 is YYEEEE. The CDR3 DNA, read in part, is TGTGCCAGCAGCTTAAATTACGGACACTTGAACGAG. Encoded protein: CASSLNYGHLNE. The whole CDR3 region reads CASSLNYGHLNEQYF.

Regarding this clone: The CDR3 extends 3 residues past the end of the read, so its final part is completed from the germline J gene. The chain couples TRBV20-1 to TRBJ1-4; D is uncertain. The CDR3 extends over 13 amino acids. V lost 5 bases and J lost 2, with 9 bases in between. CDR1 is DFQATT and CDR2 is SNEGSKA in the germline V gene (reference sequence). The CDR3 loop is CSAGRPTNEKLFF. Partial CDR3 DNA: TGCAGTGCTGGCAGGCCTACTAATGAAAAA.

At least ten counts were recorded for this clone. An end of the junction does not agree with germline; a read error may underlie this. Read coverage stops 3 residues before the CDR3 terminus; the germline J gene supplies the remainder. The chain links TRBV4-2 to TRBJ2-7, with 7 nucleotides matching TRBD1. CDR1 is LGHNA, CDR2 YNFKEQ, per germline. The CDR3 runs to 17 residues. Incomplete CDR3 DNA: TGCGCCAGCAGCCAAGAAGACGGGACAGCTAGCTCCTACGAG. Translating it yields CASSQEDGTASSYE. The whole CDR3 protein reads CASSQEDGTASSYEQYF.

This clone was picked up a small number of times. The read halts 3 residues ahead of the CDR3 end, with the missing end drawn from the germline J gene. The chain links TRBV2 to TRBJ1-5, with 8 bases aligning to TRBD1. This CDR3 contains 14 residues. The V gene's germline CDR1 is SNHLY and CDR2 FYNNEI. Trimming cost V 6 bases and J 6 bases; bases outside gene matches: 7. CDR3 DNA (partial): TGTGCCAGCAGGGCTGACAGGGGAAGTCAGCCC. This encodes CASRADRGSQP. The full CDR3 reads CASRADRGSQPQHF.

This clone was seen repeatedly, ten times or more. The CDR3 end is not reached by the read, which stops 3 residues before it; the germline J gene fills it in. The gene calls are TRBV19 and TRBJ2-7; TRBD2 agrees at 11 bases. CDR3 length equals 15 residues. In germline, CDR1 is LNHDA, CDR2 SQIVND (reference sequence). J was trimmed by 4 bases and V by 3 bases; bases with no gene match: 5. Here the CDR3 reads CASSMTGTSGYEQYF. The CDR3 bases that were read are TGTGCCAGTAGTATGACCGGGACTAGCGGTTACGAG. The variable domain in full, completed from reference TRBV19 and TRBJ2-7, reads DGGITQSPKYLFRKEGQNVTLSCEQNLNHDAMYWYRQDPGQGLRLIYYSQIVNDFQKGDIAEGYSVSREKKESFPLTVTSAQKNPTAFYLCASSMTGTSGYEQYFGPGTRLTVT.

The table lists this clone with many counts. The observed sequence ends 3 residues before the CDR3 terminus, with the missing tail filled in from the germline J gene. The genes are TRBV15 and TRBJ2-3; possibly TRBD1 for D (5 bases). Germline loops: CDR1 LNHNV, CDR2 YYDKDF (reference sequence). The CDR3 length is 16 residues. With 3 bases removed from V and 6 bases from J, the gap between germline ends came to 19 bases. CDR3 in amino acids: CATSRALGAPRDTQYF. The DNA read from the CDR3 is TGTGCCACCAGCAGGGCCCTAGGGGCCCCCAGGGATACG.

This clone has ten or more counts. The read stops 3 residues short of the end of the CDR3; the missing end is completed from the germline J gene. The genes are TRBV18 and TRBJ2-3; D call uncertain. Trimming left V 5 bases short and J 2 bases short, with 2 bases between. This CDR3 is built from 11 residues. The germline gives CDR1 KGHSH, CDR2 LQKENI. The chain's CDR3 is CASSYTDTQYF. CDR3 DNA, as far as it was read: TGTGCCAGCTCATACACAGATACG.

This clone was recorded many times. CDR3 in amino acids: CAWSADGRGSNQPQHF. The CDR3 DNA, read in part, is TGTGCCTGGAGCGCTGATGGGAGGGGAAGCAATCAGCCC. The chain uses TRBV30 and TRBJ1-5, with TRBD1 as a possible D gene (5 bases). Read coverage stops 3 residues before the CDR3 terminus; the germline J gene supplies the remainder. V was clipped by 3 bases and J by 1 base, with 16 bases between them. This CDR3 has 16 amino acids. Germline V gives CDR1 GTSNPN, CDR2 SVGIG (reference sequence).